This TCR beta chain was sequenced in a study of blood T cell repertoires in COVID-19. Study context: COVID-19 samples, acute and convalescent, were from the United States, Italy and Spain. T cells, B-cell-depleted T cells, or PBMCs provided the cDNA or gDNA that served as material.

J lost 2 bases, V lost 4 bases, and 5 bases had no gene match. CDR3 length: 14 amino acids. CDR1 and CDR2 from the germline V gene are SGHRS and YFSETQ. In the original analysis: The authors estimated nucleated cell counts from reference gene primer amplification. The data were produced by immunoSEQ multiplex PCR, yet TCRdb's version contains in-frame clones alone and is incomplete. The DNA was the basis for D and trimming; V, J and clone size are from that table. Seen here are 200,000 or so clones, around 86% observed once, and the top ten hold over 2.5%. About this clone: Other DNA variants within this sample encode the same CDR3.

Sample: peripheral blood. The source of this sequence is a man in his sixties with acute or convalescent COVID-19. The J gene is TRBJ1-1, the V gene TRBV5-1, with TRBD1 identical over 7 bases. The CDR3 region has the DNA TGCGCCAGCAGCCCCGGGACAGCTAACACTGAAGCTTTCTTT. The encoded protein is CASSPGTANTEAFF.